This T cell receptor beta chain was identified in a study of CD8 T cells in ankylosing spondylitis. As the method for making TCR beta libraries, quantitative 5'-RACE with molecular barcodes was used. TCRdb called the 5' RACE reads again in MiXCR, with one record for every CDR3 protein. The table includes 200,000 or so distinct CDR3 sequences, around a sixth detected once. Notes on the study in general: It was reported that disease-linked clones were significantly enriched in matched ankylosing spondylitis synovial fluid. Some motif variants had been reported before (in reactive arthritis synovial fluid and blood). One TCR beta motif, made up of seven to nine highly homologous variants, appeared characteristic of ankylosing spondylitis blood.

As regards this clonotype: What it binds is unknown.

Trimming pared 0 bases from V and 2 bases from J, leaving 7 bases between. The CDR3 has 14 residues. Germline CDR1 SGHRS, CDR2 YFSETQ. Sequences were obtained from blood, either unsorted or a sorted T cell fraction (not recorded which). The chain links TRBV5-1 to TRBJ2-3; tentatively, D is TRBD2 (6 bases). This TCR came from a male donor aged 5 to 30 with ankylosing spondylitis or in good health (not recorded which). CDR3 DNA: TGCGCCAGCAGCTTGGAGGGACTCACAGATACGCAGTATTTT. Translating it yields CASSLEGLTDTQYF.